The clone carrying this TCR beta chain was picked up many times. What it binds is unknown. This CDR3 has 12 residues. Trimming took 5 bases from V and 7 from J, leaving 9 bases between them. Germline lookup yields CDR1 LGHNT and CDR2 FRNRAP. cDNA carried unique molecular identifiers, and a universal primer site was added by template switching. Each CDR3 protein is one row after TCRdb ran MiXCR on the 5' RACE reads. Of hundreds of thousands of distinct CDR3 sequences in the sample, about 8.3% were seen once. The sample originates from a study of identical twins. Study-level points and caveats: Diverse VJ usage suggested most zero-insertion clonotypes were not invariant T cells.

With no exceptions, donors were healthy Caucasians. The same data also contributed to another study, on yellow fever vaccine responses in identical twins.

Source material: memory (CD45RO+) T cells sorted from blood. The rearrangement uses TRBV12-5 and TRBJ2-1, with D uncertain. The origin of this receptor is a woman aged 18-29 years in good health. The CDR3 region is CASGPLGNEQFF. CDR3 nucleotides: TGTGCTAGTGGTCCGCTTGGGAATGAGCAGTTCTTC.